This T cell receptor beta chain is from a study of shared clonotypes between healthy human individuals. Healthy HIV-negative adults without recent acute infections or vaccinations served as donors. Produced via immunoSEQ multiplex PCR; TCRdb's table is partial and in-frame only. The repertoire holds some 530,000 clones, with about 85% as singletons. Per the germline V gene, CDR1 is GTSNPN and CDR2 is SVGIG (reference sequence). The ends lost 2 bases at V and 6 bases at J; junction bases unmatched: 2. The CDR3 has 13 amino acids. This clone came up a few times. V is TRBV30 and J is TRBJ1-5, with 9 bases that match TRBD1. The sequencing sample was made of PBMCs. The TCR sequence derives from a woman in her thirties or forties in good health. Some clones in this sample may be carry-over from other donors' samples. The CDR3 bases are TGTGCCTGGAGTCGGACAGGGGTTCAGCCCCAGCATTTT. Translating gives CAWSRTGVQPQHF.